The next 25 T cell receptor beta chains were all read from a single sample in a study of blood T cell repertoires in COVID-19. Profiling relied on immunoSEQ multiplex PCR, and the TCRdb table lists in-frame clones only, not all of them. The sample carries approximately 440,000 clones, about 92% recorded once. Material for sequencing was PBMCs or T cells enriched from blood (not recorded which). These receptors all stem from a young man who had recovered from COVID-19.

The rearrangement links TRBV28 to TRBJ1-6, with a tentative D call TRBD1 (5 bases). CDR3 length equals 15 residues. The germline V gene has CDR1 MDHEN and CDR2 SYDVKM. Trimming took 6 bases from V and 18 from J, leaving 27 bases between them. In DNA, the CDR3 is TGTGCCAGCAGCTCCTCCGGGAGGACATCGTCCAGGGACCACTTT. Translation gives CASSSSGRTSSRDHF.

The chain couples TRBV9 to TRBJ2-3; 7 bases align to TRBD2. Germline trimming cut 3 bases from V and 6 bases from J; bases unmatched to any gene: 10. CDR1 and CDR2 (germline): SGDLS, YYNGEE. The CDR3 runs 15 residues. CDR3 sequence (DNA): TGTGCCAGCAGCGGGCTAGCGGATGGGCGGGATACGCAGTATTTT. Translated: CASSGLADGRDTQYF.

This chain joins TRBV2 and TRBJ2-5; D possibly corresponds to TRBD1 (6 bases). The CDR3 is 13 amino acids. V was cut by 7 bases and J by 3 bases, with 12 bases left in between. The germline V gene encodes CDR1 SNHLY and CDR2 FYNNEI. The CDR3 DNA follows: TGTGCCAGCAACCGGGACACTAAAGAGACCCAGTACTTC. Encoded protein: CASNRDTKETQYF.

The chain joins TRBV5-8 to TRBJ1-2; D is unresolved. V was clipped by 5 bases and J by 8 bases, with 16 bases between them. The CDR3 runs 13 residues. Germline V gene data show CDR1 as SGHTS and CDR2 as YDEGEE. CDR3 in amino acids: CASSRRTSIGYTF. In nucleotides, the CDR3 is TGTGCCAGCAGTCGACGGACTTCTATCGGCTACACCTTC. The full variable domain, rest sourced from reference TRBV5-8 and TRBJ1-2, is EAGVTQSPTHLIKTRGQQATLRCSPISGHTSVYWYQQALGLGLQFLLWYDEGEERNRGNFPPRFSGRQFPNYSSELNVNALELEDSALYLCASSRRTSIGYTFGSGTRLTVV.

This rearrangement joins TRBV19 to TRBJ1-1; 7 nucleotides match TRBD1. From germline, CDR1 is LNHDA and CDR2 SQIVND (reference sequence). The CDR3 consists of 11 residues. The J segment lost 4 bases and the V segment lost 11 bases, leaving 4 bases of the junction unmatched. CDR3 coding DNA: TGTGCCGTCAACAGGGGCACTGAAGCTTTCTTT. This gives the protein CAVNRGTEAFF.

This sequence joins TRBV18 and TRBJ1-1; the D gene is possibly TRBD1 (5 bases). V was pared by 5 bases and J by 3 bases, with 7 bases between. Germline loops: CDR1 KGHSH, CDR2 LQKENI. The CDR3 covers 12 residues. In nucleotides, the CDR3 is TGTGCCAGCTCAACCAGGGACACTGAAGCTTTCTTT. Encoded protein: CASSTRDTEAFF.

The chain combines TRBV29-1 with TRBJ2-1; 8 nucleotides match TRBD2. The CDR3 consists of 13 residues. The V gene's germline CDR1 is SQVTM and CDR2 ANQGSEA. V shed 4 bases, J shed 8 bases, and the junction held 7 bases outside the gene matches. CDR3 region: CSVASGGLHEQFF. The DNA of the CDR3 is TGCAGCGTTGCTTCGGGAGGGCTGCATGAGCAGTTCTTC.

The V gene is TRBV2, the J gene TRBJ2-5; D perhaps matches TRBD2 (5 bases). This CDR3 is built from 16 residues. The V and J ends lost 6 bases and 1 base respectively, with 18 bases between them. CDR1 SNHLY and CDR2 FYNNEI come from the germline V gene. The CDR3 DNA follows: TGTGCCAGCAGACCCCCCGGGAAAGCGGTCCAAGAGACCCAGTACTTC. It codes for CASRPPGKAVQETQYF.

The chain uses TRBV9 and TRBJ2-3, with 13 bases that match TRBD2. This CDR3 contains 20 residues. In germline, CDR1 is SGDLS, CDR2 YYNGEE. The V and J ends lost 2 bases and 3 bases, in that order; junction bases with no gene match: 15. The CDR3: CASSVGTSGDQAFKTDTQYF. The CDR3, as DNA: TGTGCCAGCAGCGTCGGGACTAGCGGGGACCAAGCCTTTAAAACAGATACGCAGTATTTT.

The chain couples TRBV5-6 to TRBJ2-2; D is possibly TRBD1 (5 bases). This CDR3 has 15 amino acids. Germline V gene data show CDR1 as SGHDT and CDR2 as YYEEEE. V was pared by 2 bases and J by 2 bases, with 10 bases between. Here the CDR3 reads CASSFRVLNTGELFF. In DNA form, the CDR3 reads TGTGCCAGCAGCTTCAGGGTGCTCAACACCGGGGAGCTGTTTTTT.

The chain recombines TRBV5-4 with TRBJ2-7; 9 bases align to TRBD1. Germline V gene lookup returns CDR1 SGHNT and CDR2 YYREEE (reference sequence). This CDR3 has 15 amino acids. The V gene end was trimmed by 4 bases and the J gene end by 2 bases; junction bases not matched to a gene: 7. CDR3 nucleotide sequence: TGTGCCAGCAGCAGGAAGGGGACAGGGCCCTACGAGCAGTACTTC. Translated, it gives CASSRKGTGPYEQYF.

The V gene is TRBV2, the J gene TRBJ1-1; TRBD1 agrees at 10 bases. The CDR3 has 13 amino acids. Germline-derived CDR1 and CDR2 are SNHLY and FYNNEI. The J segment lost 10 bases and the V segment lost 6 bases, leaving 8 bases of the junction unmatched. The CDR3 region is CASRVTGGSPAFF. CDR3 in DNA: TGTGCCAGCAGGGTGACAGGGGGCAGTCCAGCTTTCTTT.

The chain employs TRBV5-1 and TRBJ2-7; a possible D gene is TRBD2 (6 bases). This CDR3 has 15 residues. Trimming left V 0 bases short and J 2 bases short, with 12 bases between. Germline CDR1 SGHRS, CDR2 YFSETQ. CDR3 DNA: TGCGCCAGCAGCTTGGAAGCGGGCCGAACCTACGAGCAGTACTTC. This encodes CASSLEAGRTYEQYF.

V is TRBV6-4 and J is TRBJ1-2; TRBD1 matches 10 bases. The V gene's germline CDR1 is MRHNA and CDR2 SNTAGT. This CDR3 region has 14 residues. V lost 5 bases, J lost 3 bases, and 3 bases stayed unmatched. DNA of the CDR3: TGTGCCAGCAGTCCGACAGGGGGCGACTATGGCTACACCTTC. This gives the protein CASSPTGGDYGYTF.

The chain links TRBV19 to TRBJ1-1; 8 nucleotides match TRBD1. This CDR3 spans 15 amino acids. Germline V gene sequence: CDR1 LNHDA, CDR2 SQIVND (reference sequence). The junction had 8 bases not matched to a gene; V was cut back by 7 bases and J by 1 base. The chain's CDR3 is CASILQGGPNTEAFF. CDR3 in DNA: TGTGCCAGTATTCTACAGGGGGGGCCGAACACTGAAGCTTTCTTT.

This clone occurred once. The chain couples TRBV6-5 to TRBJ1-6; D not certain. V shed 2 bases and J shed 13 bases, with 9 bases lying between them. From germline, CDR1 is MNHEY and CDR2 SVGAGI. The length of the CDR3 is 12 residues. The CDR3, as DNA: TGTGCCAGCAGTTACCTTCGAGGTCCCCTCCACTTT. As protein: CASSYLRGPLHF.

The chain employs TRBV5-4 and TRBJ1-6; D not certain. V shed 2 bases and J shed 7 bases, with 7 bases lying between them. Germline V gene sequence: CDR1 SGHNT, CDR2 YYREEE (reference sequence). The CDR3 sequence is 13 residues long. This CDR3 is CASSFLENSPLHF. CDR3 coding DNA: TGTGCCAGCAGCTTCCTTGAGAATTCACCCCTCCACTTT. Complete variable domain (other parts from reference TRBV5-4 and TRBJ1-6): ETGVTQSPTHLIKTRGQQVTLRCSSQSGHNTVSWYQQALGQGPQFIFQYYREEENGRGNFPPRFSGLQFPNYSSELNVNALELDDSALYLCASSFLENSPLHFGNGTRLTVT.

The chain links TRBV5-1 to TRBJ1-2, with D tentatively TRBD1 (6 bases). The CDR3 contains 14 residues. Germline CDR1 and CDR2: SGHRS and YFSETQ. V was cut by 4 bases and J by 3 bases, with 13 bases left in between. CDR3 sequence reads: CASSRTVTYYGYTF. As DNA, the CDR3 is TGCGCCAGCAGCCGGACAGTGACCTACTATGGCTACACCTTC.

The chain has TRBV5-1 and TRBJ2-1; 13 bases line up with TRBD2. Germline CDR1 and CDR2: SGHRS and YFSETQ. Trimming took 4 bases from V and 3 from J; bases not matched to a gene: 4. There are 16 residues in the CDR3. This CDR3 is CASSPGLAGVYNEQFF. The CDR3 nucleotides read TGCGCCAGCAGCCCAGGACTAGCGGGAGTCTACAATGAGCAGTTCTTC. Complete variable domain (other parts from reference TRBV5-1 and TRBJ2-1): KAGVTQTPRYLIKTRGQQVTLSCSPISGHRSVSWYQQTPGQGLQFLFEYFSETQRNKGNFPGRFSGRQFSNSRSEMNVSTLELGDSALYLCASSPGLAGVYNEQFFGPGTRLTVL.

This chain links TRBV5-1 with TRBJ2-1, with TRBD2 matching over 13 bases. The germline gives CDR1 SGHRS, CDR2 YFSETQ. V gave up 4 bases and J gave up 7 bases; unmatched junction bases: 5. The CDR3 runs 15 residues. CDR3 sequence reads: CASSLTSGGENEQFF. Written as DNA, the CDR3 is TGCGCCAGCAGCCTAACTAGCGGGGGGGAGAATGAGCAGTTCTTC.

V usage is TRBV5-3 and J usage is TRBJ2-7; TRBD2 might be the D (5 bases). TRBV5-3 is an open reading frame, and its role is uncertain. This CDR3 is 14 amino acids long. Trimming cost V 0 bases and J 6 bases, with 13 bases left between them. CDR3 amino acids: CARSLVGELSEQYF. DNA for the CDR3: TGTGCCAGAAGCTTGGTCGGGGAGTTGAGCGAGCAGTACTTC.

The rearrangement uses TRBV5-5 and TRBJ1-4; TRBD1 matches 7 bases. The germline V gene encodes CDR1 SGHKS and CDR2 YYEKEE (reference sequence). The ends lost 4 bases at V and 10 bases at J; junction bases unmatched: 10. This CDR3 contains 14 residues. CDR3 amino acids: CASSREGTVPKLFF. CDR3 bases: TGTGCCAGCAGCAGAGAAGGGACAGTCCCAAAACTGTTTTTT.

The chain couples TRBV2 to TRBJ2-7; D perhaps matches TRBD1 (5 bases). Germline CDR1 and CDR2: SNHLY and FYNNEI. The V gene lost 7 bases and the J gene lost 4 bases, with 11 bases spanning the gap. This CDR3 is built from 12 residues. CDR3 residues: CASTSGIYEQYF. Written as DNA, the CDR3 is TGTGCCAGCACTTCAGGGATATACGAGCAGTACTTC.

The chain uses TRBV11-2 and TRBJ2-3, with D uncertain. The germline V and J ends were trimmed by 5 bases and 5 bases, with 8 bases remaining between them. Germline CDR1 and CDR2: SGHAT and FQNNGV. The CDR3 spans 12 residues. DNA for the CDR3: TGTGCCAGCAGCCCACCGGGAGATACGCAGTATTTT. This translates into CASSPPGDTQYF.

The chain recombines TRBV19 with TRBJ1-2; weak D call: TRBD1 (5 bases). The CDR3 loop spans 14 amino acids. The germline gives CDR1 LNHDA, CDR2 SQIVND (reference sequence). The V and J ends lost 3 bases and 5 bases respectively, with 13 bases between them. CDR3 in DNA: TGTGCCAGTAGTATGACGCAGGGTGCGTATGGCTACACCTTC. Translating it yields CASSMTQGAYGYTF.